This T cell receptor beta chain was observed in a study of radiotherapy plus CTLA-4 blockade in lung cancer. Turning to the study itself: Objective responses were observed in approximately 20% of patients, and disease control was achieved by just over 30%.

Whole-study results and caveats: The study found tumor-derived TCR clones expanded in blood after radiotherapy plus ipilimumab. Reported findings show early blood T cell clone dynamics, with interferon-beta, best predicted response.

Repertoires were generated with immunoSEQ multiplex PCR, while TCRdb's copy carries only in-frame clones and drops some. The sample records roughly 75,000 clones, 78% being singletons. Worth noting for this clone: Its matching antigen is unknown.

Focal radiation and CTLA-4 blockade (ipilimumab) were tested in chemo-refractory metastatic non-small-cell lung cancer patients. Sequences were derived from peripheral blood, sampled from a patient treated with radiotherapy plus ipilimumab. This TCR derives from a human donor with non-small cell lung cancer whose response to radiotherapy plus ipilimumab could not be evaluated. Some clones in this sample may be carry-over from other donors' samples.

The CDR3: CASSYSRTHTGELFF. CDR3 nucleotides: TGTGCCAGCAGTTACTCACGGACTCACACCGGGGAGCTGTTTTTT. The chain combines TRBV6-6 with TRBJ2-2; tentatively, D is TRBD2 (5 bases). The CDR3 covers 15 residues. V lost 0 bases to trimming and J lost 3 bases, with 8 bases between them. CDR1 is MNHNY, CDR2 SVGAGI, per germline (reference sequence).